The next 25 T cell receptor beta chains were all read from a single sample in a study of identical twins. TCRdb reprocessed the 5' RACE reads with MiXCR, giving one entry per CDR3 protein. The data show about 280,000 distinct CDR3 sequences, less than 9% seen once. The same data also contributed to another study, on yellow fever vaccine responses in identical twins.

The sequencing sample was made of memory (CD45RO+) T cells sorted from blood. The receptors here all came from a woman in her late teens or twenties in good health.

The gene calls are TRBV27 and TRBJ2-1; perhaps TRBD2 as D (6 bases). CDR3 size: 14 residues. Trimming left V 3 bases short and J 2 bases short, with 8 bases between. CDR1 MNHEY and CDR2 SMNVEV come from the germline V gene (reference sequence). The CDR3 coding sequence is TGTGCCAGCAGTTTCGCGGGGCCCTACAATGAGCAGTTCTTC. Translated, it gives CASSFAGPYNEQFF.

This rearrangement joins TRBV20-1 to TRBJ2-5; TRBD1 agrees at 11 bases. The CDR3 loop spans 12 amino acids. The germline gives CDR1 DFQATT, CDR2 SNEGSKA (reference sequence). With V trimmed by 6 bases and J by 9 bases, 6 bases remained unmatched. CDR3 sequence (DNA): TGCAGTGCAATGGGACAGGGGGTCCCCCAGTACTTC. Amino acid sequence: CSAMGQGVPQYF.

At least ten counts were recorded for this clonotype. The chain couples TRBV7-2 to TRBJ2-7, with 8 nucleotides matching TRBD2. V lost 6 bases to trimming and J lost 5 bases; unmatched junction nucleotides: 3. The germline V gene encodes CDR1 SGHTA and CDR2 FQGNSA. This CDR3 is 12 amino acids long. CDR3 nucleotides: TGTGCCAGCAGAAGGACTAGCCACGAGCAGTACTTC. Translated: CASRRTSHEQYF.

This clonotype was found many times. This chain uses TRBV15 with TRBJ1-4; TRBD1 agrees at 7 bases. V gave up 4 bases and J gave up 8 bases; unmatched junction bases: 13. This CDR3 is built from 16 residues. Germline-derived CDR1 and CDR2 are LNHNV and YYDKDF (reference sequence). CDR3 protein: CATSTPRGGGGEKLFF. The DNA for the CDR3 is TGTGCCACCAGCACCCCCAGGGGGGGAGGAGGCGAAAAACTGTTTTTT.

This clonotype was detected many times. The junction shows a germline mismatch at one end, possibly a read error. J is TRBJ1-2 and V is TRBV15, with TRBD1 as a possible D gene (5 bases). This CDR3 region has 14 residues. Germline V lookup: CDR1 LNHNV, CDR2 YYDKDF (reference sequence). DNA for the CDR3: TGTGCCACCAGCAGAGATAAAGGGGTTGGTGGCTACACTTTC. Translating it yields CATSRDKGVGGYTF.

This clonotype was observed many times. CDR3 amino acids: CASRQNTEAFF. The CDR3 coding sequence is TGTGCCAGCAGACAGAACACTGAAGCTTTCTTT. This sequence joins TRBV7-2 and TRBJ1-1; no reliable D call. V lost 6 bases and J lost 1, with 3 bases in between. This CDR3 comprises 11 residues. CDR1 SGHTA and CDR2 FQGNSA come from the germline V gene.

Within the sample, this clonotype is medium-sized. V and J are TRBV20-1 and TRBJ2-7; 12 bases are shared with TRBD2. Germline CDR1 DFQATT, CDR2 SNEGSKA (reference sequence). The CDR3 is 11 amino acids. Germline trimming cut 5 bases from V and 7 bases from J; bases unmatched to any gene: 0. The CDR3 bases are TGCAGTGCTGGGACTAGCGGGGAGCAGTACGTC. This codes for CSAGTSGEQYV.

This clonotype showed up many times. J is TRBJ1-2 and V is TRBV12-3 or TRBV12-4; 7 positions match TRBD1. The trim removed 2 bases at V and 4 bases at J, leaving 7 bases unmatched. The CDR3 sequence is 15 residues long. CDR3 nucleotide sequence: TGTGCCAGCAGTTTACAACAGGGGACAACCTATGGCTACACCTTC. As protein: CASSLQQGTTYGYTF.

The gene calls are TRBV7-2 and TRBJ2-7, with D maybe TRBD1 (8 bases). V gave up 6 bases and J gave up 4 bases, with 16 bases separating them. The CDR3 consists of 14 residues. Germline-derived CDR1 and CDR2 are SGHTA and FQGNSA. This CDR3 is CASSSIQGGYEQYF. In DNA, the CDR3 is TGTGCCAGCAGTTCCATACAGGGGGGGTACGAGCAGTACTTC.

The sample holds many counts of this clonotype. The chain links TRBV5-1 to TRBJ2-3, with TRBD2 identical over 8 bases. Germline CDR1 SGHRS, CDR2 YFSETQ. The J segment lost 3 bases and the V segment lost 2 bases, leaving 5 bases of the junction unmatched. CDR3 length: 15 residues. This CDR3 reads CASSFELAGTDTQYF. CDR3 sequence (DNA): TGCGCCAGCAGCTTTGAGTTAGCGGGGACAGATACGCAGTATTTT.

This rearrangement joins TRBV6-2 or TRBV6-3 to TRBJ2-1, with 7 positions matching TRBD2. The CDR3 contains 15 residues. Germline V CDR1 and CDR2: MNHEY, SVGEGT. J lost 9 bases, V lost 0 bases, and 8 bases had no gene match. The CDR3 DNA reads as TGTGCCAGCAGTTACTCAGGGTGGGCGGGAGTTGAGCAGTTCTTC. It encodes CASSYSGWAGVEQFF.

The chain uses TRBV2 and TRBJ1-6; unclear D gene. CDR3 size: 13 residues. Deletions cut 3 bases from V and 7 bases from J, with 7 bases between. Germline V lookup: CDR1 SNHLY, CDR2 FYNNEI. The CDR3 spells CASSESANSPLHF. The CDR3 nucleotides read TGTGCCAGCAGTGAGTCGGCAAATTCACCCCTCCACTTT.

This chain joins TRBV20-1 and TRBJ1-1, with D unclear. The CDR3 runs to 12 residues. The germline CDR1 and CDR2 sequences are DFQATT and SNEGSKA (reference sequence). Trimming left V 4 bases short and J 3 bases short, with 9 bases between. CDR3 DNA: TGCAGTGCTACCGGCGGGCACACTGAAGCTTTCTTT. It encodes CSATGGHTEAFF.

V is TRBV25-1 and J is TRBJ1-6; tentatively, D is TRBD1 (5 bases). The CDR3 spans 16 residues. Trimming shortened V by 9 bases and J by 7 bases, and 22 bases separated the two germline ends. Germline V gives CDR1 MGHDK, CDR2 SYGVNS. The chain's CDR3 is CARGPGLLCWNSPLHF. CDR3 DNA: TGTGCCAGGGGCCCGGGGCTCCTCTGCTGGAATTCACCCCTCCACTTT.

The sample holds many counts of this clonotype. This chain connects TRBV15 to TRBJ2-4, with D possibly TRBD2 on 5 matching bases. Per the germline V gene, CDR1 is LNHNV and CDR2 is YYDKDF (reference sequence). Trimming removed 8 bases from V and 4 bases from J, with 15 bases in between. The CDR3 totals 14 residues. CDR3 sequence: CATDLGGSKNIQYF. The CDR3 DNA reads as TGTGCCACCGACCTGGGCGGGTCTAAAAACATTCAGTACTTC.

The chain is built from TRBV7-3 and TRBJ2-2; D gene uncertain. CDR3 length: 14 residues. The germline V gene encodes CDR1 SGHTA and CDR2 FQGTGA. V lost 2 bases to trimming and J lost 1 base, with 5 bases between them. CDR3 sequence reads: CASSLQRNTGELFF. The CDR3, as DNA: TGTGCCAGCAGCTTACAAAGGAACACCGGGGAGCTGTTTTTT.

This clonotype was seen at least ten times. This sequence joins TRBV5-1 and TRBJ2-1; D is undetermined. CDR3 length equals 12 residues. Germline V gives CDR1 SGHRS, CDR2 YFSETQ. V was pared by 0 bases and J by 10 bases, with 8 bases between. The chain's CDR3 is CASSLGLREQFF. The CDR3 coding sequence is TGCGCCAGCAGCTTGGGTCTGAGGGAGCAGTTCTTC.

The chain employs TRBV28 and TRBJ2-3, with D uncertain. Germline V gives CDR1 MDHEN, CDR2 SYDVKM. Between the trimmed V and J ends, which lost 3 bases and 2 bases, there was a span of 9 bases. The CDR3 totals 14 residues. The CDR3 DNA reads TGTGCCAGCAGTTTTTGGGGAACCACAGATACGCAGTATTTT. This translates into CASSFWGTTDTQYF. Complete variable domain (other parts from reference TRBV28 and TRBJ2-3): DVKVTQSSRYLVKRTGEKVFLECVQDMDHENMFWYRQDPGLGLRLIYFSYDVKMKEKGDIPEGYSVSREKKERFSLILESASTNQTSMYLCASSFWGTTDTQYFGPGTRLTVL.

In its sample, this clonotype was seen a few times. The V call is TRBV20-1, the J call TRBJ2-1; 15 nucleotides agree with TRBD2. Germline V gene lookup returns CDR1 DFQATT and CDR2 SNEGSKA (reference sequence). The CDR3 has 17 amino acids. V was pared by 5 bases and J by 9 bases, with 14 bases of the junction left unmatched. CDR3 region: CSAPGLAGGPWEGEQFF. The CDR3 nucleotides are TGCAGTGCTCCCGGACTAGCGGGAGGGCCCTGGGAGGGTGAGCAGTTCTTC.

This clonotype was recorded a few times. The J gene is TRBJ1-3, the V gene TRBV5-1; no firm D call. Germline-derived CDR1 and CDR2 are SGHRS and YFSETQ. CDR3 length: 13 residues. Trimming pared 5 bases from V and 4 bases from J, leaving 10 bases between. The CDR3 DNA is TGCGCCAGCAGGGTTACAGACGGAAACACCATATATTTT. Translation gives CASRVTDGNTIYF.

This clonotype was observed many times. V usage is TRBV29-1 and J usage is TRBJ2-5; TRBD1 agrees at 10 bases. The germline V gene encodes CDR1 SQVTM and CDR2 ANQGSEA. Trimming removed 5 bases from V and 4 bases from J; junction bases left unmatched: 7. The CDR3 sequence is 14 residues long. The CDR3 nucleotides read TGCAGCGTTATAAAGGACAGGGGGGGAGAGACCCAGTACTTC. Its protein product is CSVIKDRGGETQYF.

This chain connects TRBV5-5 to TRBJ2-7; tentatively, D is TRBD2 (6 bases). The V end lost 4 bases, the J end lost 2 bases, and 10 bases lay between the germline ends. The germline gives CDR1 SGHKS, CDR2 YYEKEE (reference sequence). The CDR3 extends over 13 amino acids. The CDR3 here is CASSMGLTYEQYV. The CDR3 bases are TGTGCCAGCAGCATGGGACTGACCTACGAGCAGTACGTC.

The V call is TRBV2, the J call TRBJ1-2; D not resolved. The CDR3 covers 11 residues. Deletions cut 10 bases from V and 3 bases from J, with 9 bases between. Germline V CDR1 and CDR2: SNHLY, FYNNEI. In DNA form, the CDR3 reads TGTGCCACCCGACGTGACTATGGCTACACCTTC. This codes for CATRRDYGYTF.

The CDR3 protein is CASSRTSGGWTDTQYF. In nucleotides, the CDR3 is TGTGCCAGCAGTAGGACTAGCGGGGGGTGGACAGATACGCAGTATTTT. The chain combines TRBV6-1 with TRBJ2-3; 14 nucleotides match TRBD2. The CDR3 covers 16 residues. V was pared by 5 bases and J by 3 bases, with 4 bases of the junction left unmatched. CDR1 is MNHNS and CDR2 is SASEGT in the germline V gene.

The CDR3 region has the DNA TGTGCCAGCAGCTTAGCTGGGGTCAATCTTGGAGAGACCCAGTACTTC. The encoded protein is CASSLAGVNLGETQYF. V is TRBV7-2 and J is TRBJ2-5, with D uncertain. This CDR3 contains 16 residues. CDR1 is SGHTA and CDR2 is FQGNSA in the germline V gene. V was cut by 0 bases and J by 4 bases, with 15 bases left in between.